The 17 T cell receptor beta chains below were found in one sample sequenced in a study of shared clonotypes between healthy human individuals. Using immunoSEQ multiplex PCR, the repertoire was profiled, and TCRdb retains in-frame clones only, with some absent. The table includes roughly 2 million clones, roughly 95% detected once. Sequencing was done on a sample of naive CD4+ T cells sorted from blood. The subset is: CD45RA+ positively selected. These receptors were obtained from a young man in good health.

The chain employs TRBV18 and TRBJ1-3; the D is unclear. The V end was cut by 4 bases, the J end by 1 base, with 8 bases between. Germline V CDR1 and CDR2: KGHSH, LQKENI. The CDR3 totals 14 residues. The chain's CDR3 is CASSQGYSGNTIYF. The DNA for the CDR3 is TGTGCCAGCTCACAGGGATATTCTGGAAACACCATATATTTT.

The chain links TRBV30 to TRBJ2-2, with 9 bases lining up with TRBD1. The CDR3 extends over 14 amino acids. The ends lost 1 base at V and 7 bases at J; junction bases unmatched: 4. Looked up from germline, CDR1 is GTSNPN and CDR2 is SVGIG (reference sequence). The CDR3 sequence is CAWSDRGLGGELFF. The CDR3 DNA is TGTGCCTGGAGTGACAGGGGGCTCGGCGGGGAGCTGTTTTTT. The variable domain in full, with the rest retrieved from reference TRBV30 and TRBJ2-2, is SQTIHQWPATLVQPVGSPLSLECTVEGTSNPNLYWYRQAAGRGLQLLFYSVGIGQISSEVPQNLSASRPQDRQFILSSKKLLLSDSGFYLCAWSDRGLGGELFFGEGSRLTVL.

Comment on this clone: This CDR3 is also generated by other DNA sequences in the sample. This chain connects TRBV5-1 to TRBJ2-5; no clear D. V was cut by 2 bases and J by 2 bases, with 7 bases left in between. CDR1 and CDR2 (germline): SGHRS, YFSETQ. The CDR3 extends over 13 amino acids. Written as DNA, the CDR3 is TGCGCCAGCAGCTTCTCCCTACAAGAGACCCAGTACTTC. As protein: CASSFSLQETQYF.

The CDR3 DNA reads TGTGCCCTTTATGACAGGAACACTGAAGCTTTCTTT. Protein: CALYDRNTEAFF. The rearrangement uses TRBV30 and TRBJ1-1; D might be TRBD1 (5 bases). Germline assignment: CDR1 GTSNPN and CDR2 SVGIG (reference sequence). Trimming shortened V by 8 bases and J by 1 base, and 11 bases separated the two germline ends. The CDR3 extends over 12 amino acids.

The CDR3 reads CASSPPNRIHTGELFF. The CDR3 DNA follows: TGTGCCAGCTCACCACCGAACCGGATACACACCGGGGAGCTGTTTTTT. The V call is TRBV18, the J call TRBJ2-2; no clear D. The CDR3 has 16 residues. Germline CDR1 is KGHSH and CDR2 is LQKENI. The germline V and J ends were trimmed by 0 bases and 3 bases, with 11 bases remaining between them.

The V and J genes are TRBV5-1 and TRBJ1-2; D unclear. V was pared by 0 bases and J by 3 bases, with 9 bases between. CDR1 is SGHRS, CDR2 YFSETQ, per germline. The CDR3 sequence is 14 residues long. CDR3 DNA: TGCGCCAGCAGCTTGGCGGTCAGCGACTATGGCTACACCTTC. Amino acid sequence: CASSLAVSDYGYTF.

This clone has only one observation. This chain links TRBV19 with TRBJ1-5; no definite D call. The CDR3 runs to 12 residues. Trimming removed 7 bases from V and 3 bases from J, with 7 bases in between. Germline CDR1 LNHDA, CDR2 SQIVND (reference sequence). In DNA form, the CDR3 reads TGTGCCAGTAAATATCTCAATCAGCCCCAGCATTTT. Protein sequence: CASKYLNQPQHF.

This clone was recorded once. The sample contains more than one DNA sequence encoding this CDR3. The chain recombines TRBV5-6 with TRBJ1-2; D might be TRBD1 (6 bases). Per the germline V gene, CDR1 is SGHDT and CDR2 is YYEEEE. The CDR3 is 14 residues long. V lost 2 bases and J 3 bases, leaving 11 bases between the germline ends. In DNA, the CDR3 is TGTGCCAGCAGCTTCACAGGGACCGACTATGGCTACACCTTC. Translation gives CASSFTGTDYGYTF. The full variable domain, rest sourced from reference TRBV5-6 and TRBJ1-2, is DAGVTQSPTHLIKTRGQQVTLRCSPKSGHDTVSWYQQALGQGPQFIFQYYEEEERQRGNFPDRFSGHQFPNYSSELNVNALLLGDSALYLCASSFTGTDYGYTFGSGTRLTVV.

CDR3 DNA sequence: TGTGCCAGCAGCCAGGCCGCGGGAGTGTCCCACGAGCAGTACTTC. Amino acids: CASSQAAGVSHEQYF. The chain couples TRBV7-2 to TRBJ2-7; 7 bases align to TRBD2. V gave up 5 bases and J gave up 5 bases; unmatched junction bases: 12. The CDR3 runs to 15 residues. Germline V gene sequence: CDR1 SGHTA, CDR2 FQGNSA.

The CDR3 region is CASRAPGQGAKGYTF. The CDR3 region has the DNA TGCGCCAGCAGGGCCCCGGGACAGGGGGCGAAGGGCTACACCTTC. V and J are TRBV10-2 and TRBJ1-2, with 12 bases that match TRBD1. Trimming at V came to 6 bases and at J to 8 bases, leaving 10 bases not matched to a gene. This CDR3 contains 15 residues. Germline lookup yields CDR1 WSHSY and CDR2 SAAADI.

The chain employs TRBV25-1 and TRBJ2-2; 8 bases line up with TRBD1. The V gene end was trimmed by 1 base and the J gene end by 3 bases; junction bases not matched to a gene: 4. The CDR3 has 16 residues. CDR1 MGHDK and CDR2 SYGVNS come from the germline V gene. CDR3 loop: CASSESGGVDTGELFF. The CDR3 DNA reads as TGTGCCAGCAGTGAATCAGGGGGCGTCGACACCGGGGAGCTGTTTTTT.

The chain is built from TRBV11-2 and TRBJ2-1; TRBD1 agrees at 8 bases. The CDR3 is 15 residues long. Trimming at V came to 5 bases and at J to 8 bases, leaving 11 bases not matched to a gene. Germline values: CDR1 SGHAT, CDR2 FQNNGV. The CDR3: CASSIYRGDADEQFF. The CDR3 DNA reads as TGTGCCAGCAGCATTTACAGGGGGGACGCAGATGAGCAGTTCTTC.

This chain joins TRBV12-1 and TRBJ2-6; the D segment call TRBD2 is taken from the table without a DNA check. TRBV12-1 is assigned pseudogene status. This CDR3 has 16 residues. In DNA form, the CDR3 reads TGTGCCAGCAGCGTCGCTAGCTCTTCCGGGGCCAACGTCCTGACTTTC. Its protein product is CASSVASSSGANVLTF.

The genes are TRBV6-5 and TRBJ2-3; 9 nucleotides match TRBD1. The CDR3 runs 16 residues. Germline values: CDR1 MNHEY, CDR2 SVGAGI. With 1 base clipped from V and 3 bases from J, the junction kept 5 bases outside the gene matches. The CDR3 DNA is TGTGCCAGCAGTTACTTCGGGACAGGGCTGACAGATACGCAGTATTTT. Translation: CASSYFGTGLTDTQYF.

The gene calls are TRBV7-9 and TRBJ2-5, with D possibly being TRBD2 (6 bases). V lost 4 bases to trimming and J lost 5 bases, with 14 bases between them. CDR3 size: 14 residues. Germline values: CDR1 SEHNR, CDR2 FQNEAQ (reference sequence). The CDR3 nucleotides read TGTGCCAGCAGCTCCGGGACTGCTAGCGAGACCCAGTACTTC. Translated: CASSSGTASETQYF.

V usage is TRBV4-1 and J usage is TRBJ1-1, with TRBD1 matching over 8 bases. The V and J ends lost 4 bases and 6 bases, in that order; junction bases with no gene match: 7. The germline gives CDR1 MGHRA, CDR2 YSYEKL. The CDR3 has 14 amino acids. The CDR3 sequence: CASSRTGQESEAFF. The DNA for the CDR3 is TGCGCCAGCAGCCGAACGGGACAGGAGTCTGAAGCTTTCTTT.

The rearrangement links TRBV27 to TRBJ2-7, with 8 bases that match TRBD1. The CDR3 spans 14 residues. With 2 bases clipped from V and 3 bases from J, the junction kept 3 bases outside the gene matches. Germline V CDR1 and CDR2: MNHEY, SMNVEV (reference sequence). CDR3 DNA: TGTGCCAGCAGTTTACAGGGGGCTGACTACGAGCAGTACTTC. Amino acids: CASSLQGADYEQYF.